A selection of T cell receptor beta chains follows, all from one sample in a study of blood T cell repertoires in COVID-19. Sequencing used immunoSEQ multiplex PCR; TCRdb keeps in-frame clones, though not all of them. This table has roughly 400,000 clones, approximately 90% appearing once. Sequencing used PBMCs or T cells enriched from blood (not recorded which). The receptors were gathered from a woman in her thirties or forties who had been exposed to COVID-19. Both conserved end residues are part of each CDR3.

>TRBJ2-3|TRBV9
CASSVAAGEGITDTQYF
>TRBJ2-1|TRBV24-1
CATSVGGQLMKGQFF
>TRBJ1-4|TRBV7-8
CASSLAQGYEKLFF
>TRBJ1-3|TRBV5-1
CASSPRTGFTANTIYF
>TRBJ1-3|TRBV5-6
CASSLDRPGNTIYF
>TRBJ1-6|TRBV14
CASSQVLGRTDSPLHF
>TRBJ2-1|TRBV2
CASSGSPLGEQFF
>TRBJ2-1|TRBV5-8
CASSLFGQGALLNEQFF
>TRBJ2-3|TRBV7-9
CASSSRTRGNTDTQYF
>TRBJ1-4|TRBV19
CASSSNRVINEKLFF
>TRBJ2-7|TRBV5-1
CASSLGVEVPYEQYF
>TRBJ2-3|TRBV7-3
CASSPTGTSTDTQYF
>TRBJ2-3|TRBV4-2
CASSQGVSGVTDTQYF
>TRBJ2-2|TRBV11-2
CASSTLTGGRSPAPGELFF
>TRBJ2-7|TRBV5-1
CASSPGLRSSWVREQYF
>TRBJ2-7|TRBV6-5
CASSTGTGGYEQYF
>TRBJ1-5|TRBV3-1/TRBV3-2
CASSQEGAGQPQHF
>TRBJ1-3|TRBV19
CASSMNWGRVGNTIYF
>TRBJ1-1|TRBV7-8
CASSSPGQVHTEAFF
>TRBJ2-2|TRBV5-1
CASSLRGLAASGAGGELFF
>TRBJ1-1|TRBV5-1
CASSLAQGLMNTEAFF
>TRBJ2-1|TRBV5-1
CASSATQGFDEQFF
>TRBJ1-2|TRBV2
CASRDRAFYGYTF
>TRBJ2-4|TRBV7-9
CASSLIVPSRTKNIQYF
>TRBJ2-4|TRBV7-2
CASSLQGADIQYF